This entry is about one T cell receptor beta chain. Its matching antigen is unknown. The CDR3 does not close with the conserved phenylalanine or tryptophan, likely indicating a read error. The sample comes from a study of neurological immune-mediated disorders. Study-wide findings and caveats: Private repertoires in all groups were suggested by the absence of shared CDR3 amino acid sequences among expanded clones across subjects. The greatest degree of TCR clonal expansion was observed in HTLV-1-associated myelopathy, with the lowest in multiple sclerosis, below that of healthy controls. When the repertoires were grouped phylogenetically, those of 18 of the 34 multiple sclerosis patients came together in a single cluster of related CDR3 sequences, which points to a possible repertoire-level signature.

The cDNA was generated by 5'RACE with 10-nucleotide random UMIs. MiXCR was run by TCRdb on the 5' RACE reads, yielding one entry per CDR3 protein. The table shows fewer than 80,000 distinct CDR3 sequences, with under 5.5% occurring only once. Germline loops: CDR1 MDHEN, CDR2 SYDVKM. The CDR3 spans 12 residues. Losses at the gene ends were 7 bases for V and 11 bases for J; bases not matched to a gene: 6. The chain is built from TRBV28 and TRBJ2-2, with 8 bases lining up with TRBD1. The receptor's source is a woman aged 45 to 65 with multiple sclerosis. Sequenced sample: PBMCs. CDR3 DNA sequence: TGTGCCAGCACTATTGGACAGGGTGAGCTGTTTTGT. Translated, it gives CASTIGQGELFC.